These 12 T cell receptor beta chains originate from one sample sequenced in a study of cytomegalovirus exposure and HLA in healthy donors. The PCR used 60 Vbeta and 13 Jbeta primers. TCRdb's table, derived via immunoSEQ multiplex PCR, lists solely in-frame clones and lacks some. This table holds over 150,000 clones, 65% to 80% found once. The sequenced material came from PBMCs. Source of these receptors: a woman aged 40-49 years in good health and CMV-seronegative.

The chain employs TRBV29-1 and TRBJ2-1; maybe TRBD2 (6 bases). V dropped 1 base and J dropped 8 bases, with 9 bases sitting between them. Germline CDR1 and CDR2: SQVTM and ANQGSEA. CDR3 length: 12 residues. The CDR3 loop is CSVEVGGDEQFF. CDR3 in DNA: TGCAGCGTTGAAGTGGGCGGGGATGAGCAGTTCTTC.

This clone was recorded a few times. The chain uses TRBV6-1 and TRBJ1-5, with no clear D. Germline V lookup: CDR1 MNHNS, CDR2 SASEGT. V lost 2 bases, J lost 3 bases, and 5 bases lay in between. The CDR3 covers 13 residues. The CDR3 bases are TGTGCCAGCAGTGAATATGTCAATCAGCCCCAGCATTTT. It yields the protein CASSEYVNQPQHF.

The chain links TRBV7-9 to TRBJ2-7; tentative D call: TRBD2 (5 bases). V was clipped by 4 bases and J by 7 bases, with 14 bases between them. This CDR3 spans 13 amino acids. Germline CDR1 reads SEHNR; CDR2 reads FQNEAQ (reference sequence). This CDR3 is CASSSVPRGEQYF. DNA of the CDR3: TGTGCCAGCAGCTCCGTCCCTCGGGGAGAGCAGTACTTC. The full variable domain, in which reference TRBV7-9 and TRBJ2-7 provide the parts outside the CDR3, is DTGVSQNPRHKITKRGQNVTFRCDPISEHNRLYWYRQTLGQGPEFLTYFQNEAQLEKSRLLSDRFSAERPKGSFSTLEIQRTEQGDSAMYLCASSSVPRGEQYFGPGTRLTVT.

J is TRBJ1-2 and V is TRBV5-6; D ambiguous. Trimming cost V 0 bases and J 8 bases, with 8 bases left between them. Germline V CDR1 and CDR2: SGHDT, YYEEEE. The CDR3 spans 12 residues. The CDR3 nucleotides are TGTGCCAGCAGCTTGGTTCTAAAAGGCTACACCTTC. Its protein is CASSLVLKGYTF.

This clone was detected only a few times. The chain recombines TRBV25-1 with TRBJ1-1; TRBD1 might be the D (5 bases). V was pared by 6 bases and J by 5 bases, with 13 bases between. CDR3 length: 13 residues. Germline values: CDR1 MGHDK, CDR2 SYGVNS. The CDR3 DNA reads TGTGCCAGCAGAATCACGGGGGATACTGAAGCTTTCTTT. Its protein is CASRITGDTEAFF.

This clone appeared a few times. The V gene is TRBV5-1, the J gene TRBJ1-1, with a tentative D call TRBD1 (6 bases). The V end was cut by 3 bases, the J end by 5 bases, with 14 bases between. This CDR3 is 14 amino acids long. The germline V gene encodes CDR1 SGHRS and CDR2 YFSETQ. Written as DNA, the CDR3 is TGCGCCAGCAGCTCCGGACAGTCTTGGACTGAAGCTTTCTTT. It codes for CASSSGQSWTEAFF.

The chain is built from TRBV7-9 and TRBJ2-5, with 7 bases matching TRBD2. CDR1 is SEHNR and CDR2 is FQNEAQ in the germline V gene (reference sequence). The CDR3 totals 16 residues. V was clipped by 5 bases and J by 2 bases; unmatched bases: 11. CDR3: CASSTSGIIIQETQYF. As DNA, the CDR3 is TGTGCCAGCAGCACGAGCGGGATCATAATACAAGAGACCCAGTACTTC.

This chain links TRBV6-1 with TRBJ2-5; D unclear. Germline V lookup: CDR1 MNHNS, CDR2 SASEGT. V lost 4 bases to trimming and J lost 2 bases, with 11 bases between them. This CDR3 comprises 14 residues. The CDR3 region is CASSGLGVQETQYF. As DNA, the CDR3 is TGTGCCAGCAGTGGCCTAGGAGTACAAGAGACCCAGTACTTC.

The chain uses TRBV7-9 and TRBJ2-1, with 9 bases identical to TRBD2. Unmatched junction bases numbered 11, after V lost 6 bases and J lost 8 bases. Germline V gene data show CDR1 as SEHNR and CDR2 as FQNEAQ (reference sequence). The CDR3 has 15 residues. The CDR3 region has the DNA TGTGCCAGCAGTCAATGGCGGGAGGGCCGTGATGAGCAGTTCTTC. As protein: CASSQWREGRDEQFF.

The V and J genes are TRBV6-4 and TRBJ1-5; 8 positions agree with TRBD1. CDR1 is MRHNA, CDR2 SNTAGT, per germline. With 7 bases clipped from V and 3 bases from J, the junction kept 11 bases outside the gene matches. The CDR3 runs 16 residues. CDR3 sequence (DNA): TGTGCCAGCACCGATAGGACAGGGAGCCACAATCAGCCCCAGCATTTT. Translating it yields CASTDRTGSHNQPQHF.

The DNA of the CDR3 is TGTGCCAGCAGCTTGCGAGGATTCACTGAAGCTTTCTTT. Its protein is CASSLRGFTEAFF. The chain is built from TRBV5-6 and TRBJ1-1; D remains unclear. The CDR3 runs to 13 residues. Trimming took off 1 base at V and 4 bases at J, with 8 bases between the two ends. Germline CDR1 and CDR2: SGHDT and YYEEEE. The full variable domain, in which reference TRBV5-6 and TRBJ1-1 provide the parts outside the CDR3, is DAGVTQSPTHLIKTRGQQVTLRCSPKSGHDTVSWYQQALGQGPQFIFQYYEEEERQRGNFPDRFSGHQFPNYSSELNVNALLLGDSALYLCASSLRGFTEAFFGQGTRLTVV.

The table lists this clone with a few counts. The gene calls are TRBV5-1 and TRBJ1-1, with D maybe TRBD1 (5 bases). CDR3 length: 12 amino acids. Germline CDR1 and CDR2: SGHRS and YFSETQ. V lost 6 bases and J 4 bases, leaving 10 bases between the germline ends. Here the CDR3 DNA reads TGCGCCAGCACAGGGTTTTCCACTGAAGCTTTCTTT. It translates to CASTGFSTEAFF.